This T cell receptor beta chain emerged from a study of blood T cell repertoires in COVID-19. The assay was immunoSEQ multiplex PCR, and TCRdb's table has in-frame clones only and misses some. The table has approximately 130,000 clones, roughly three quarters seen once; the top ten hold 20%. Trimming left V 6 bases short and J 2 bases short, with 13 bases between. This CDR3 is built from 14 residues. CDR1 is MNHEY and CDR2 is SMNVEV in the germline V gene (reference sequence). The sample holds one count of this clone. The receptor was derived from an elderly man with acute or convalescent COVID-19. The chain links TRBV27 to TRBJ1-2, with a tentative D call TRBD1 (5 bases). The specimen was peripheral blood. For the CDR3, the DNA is TGTGCCAGCAGCCGACTGGGGGGAAACTATGGCTACACCTTC. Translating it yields CASSRLGGNYGYTF.